Below, 4 T cell receptor beta chains from the same sample are listed, as sequenced in a study of OX40 agonist ivuxolimab in advanced cancers. Libraries were prepared by immunoSEQ multiplex PCR; TCRdb keeps only in-frame clonotypes and omits some of them. This table holds 50,000 or so clones, about 93% found once. Source: CD4+ or CD8+ T cells sorted from blood, taken in a trial of the OX40 agonist ivuxolimab. Receptors originate from an adult with an advanced solid tumor such as melanoma, head and neck, liver or kidney cancer.

The chain is built from TRBV6-5 and TRBJ1-5; D gene unclear. Germline V lookup: CDR1 MNHEY, CDR2 SVGAGI. Trimming took off 6 bases at V and 5 bases at J, with 11 bases between the two ends. This CDR3 is 13 amino acids long. The CDR3 region is CASSDASDQPQHF. DNA of the CDR3: TGTGCCAGCAGCGACGCCTCCGATCAGCCCCAGCATTTT.

The table lists this clone with a count of one. This chain connects TRBV11-3 to TRBJ2-1, with D tentatively TRBD1 (6 bases). Germline CDR1 and CDR2: SGHNT and YENEEA. The V and J ends lost 5 bases and 0 bases respectively, with 14 bases between them. The CDR3 is 16 residues long. This chain's CDR3 is CASSPRTGPSYNEQFF. DNA for the CDR3: TGTGCCAGCAGCCCCCGCACAGGGCCCTCCTACAATGAGCAGTTCTTC.

This clone was counted ten times or more. This rearrangement joins TRBV13 to TRBJ1-4; the D is unclear. From germline, CDR1 is PRHDT and CDR2 FYEKMQ (reference sequence). The CDR3 has 15 amino acids. V lost 0 bases to trimming and J lost 6 bases, with 11 bases between them. Here the CDR3 DNA reads TGTGCCAGCAGCTTAGGCGGCGCTGCGCATGAAAAACTGTTTTTT. Translating it yields CASSLGGAAHEKLFF.

The gene calls are TRBV11-2 and TRBJ1-1; D gene uncertain. The germline V gene has CDR1 SGHAT and CDR2 FQNNGV. The CDR3 sequence is 11 residues long. V was trimmed by 3 bases and J by 4 bases, leaving 3 bases between them. The CDR3 is CASSFATEAFF. CDR3 DNA sequence: TGTGCCAGCAGCTTTGCCACTGAAGCTTTCTTT.